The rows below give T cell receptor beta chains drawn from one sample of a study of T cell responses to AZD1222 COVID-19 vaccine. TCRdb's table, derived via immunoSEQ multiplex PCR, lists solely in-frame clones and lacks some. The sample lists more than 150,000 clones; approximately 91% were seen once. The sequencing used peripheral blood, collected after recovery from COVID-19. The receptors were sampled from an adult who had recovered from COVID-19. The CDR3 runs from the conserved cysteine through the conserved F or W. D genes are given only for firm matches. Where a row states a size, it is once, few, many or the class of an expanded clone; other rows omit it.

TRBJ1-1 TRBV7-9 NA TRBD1 TGTGCCAGCAGCGCTCAGGGGGGGAACACTGAAGCTTTCTTT CASSAQGGNTEAFF
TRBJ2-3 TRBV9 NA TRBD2 TGTGCCAGCAGCGTAGATAGGGGATTGTTAGCGGGAGGACCCCACCCTAGCACAGATACGCAGTATTTT CASSVDRGLLAGGPHPSTDTQYF
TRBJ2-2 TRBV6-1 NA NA TGTGCCAGCAGTGCCCGTGCAGCGAGGGCGTCAAACACCGGGGAGCTGTTTTTT CASSARAARASNTGELFF
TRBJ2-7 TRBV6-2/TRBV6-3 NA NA TGTGCCAGCAGCGACCCGACGGTCAGTTACGAGCAGTACTTC CASSDPTVSYEQYF
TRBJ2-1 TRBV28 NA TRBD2 TGTGCCAGCAGTAGCGGGGGGAACAATGAGCAGTTCTTC CASSSGGNNEQFF
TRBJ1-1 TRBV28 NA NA TGTGCCAGCAGTTCCCACGGCCAGGGTTCGGGGACTGAAGCTTTCTTT CASSSHGQGSGTEAFF
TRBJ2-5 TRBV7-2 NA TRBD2 TGTGCCAGCAGCTATTGGCGGGGGGCCGCCGAGGAGACCCAGTACTTC CASSYWRGAAEETQYF
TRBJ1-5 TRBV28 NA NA TGTGCCAGCAGTGCATATAGCAATCAGCCCCAGCATTTT CASSAYSNQPQHF
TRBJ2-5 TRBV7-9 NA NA TGTGCCAGCAGATTTAGCGGATCCCAAGAGACCCAGTACTTC CASRFSGSQETQYF
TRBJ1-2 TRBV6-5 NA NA TGTGCCAGCAGCCTGGACGGGAGGAACTATGGCTACACCTTC CASSLDGRNYGYTF
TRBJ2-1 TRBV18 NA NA TGTGCCAGCTCACCACCGGACGGGACATACTACAATGAGCAGTTCTTC CASSPPDGTYYNEQFF
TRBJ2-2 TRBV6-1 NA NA TGTGCCAGCAGTGATCCGGCCGGGGAGCTGTTTTTT CASSDPAGELFF
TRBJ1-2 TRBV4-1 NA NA TGCGCCAGCAGCCCTCAACAGGGTTCCGGCTATGGCTACACCTTC CASSPQQGSGYGYTF
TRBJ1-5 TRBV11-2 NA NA TGTGCCAGCAGCTTAAGGGGGGATAGCAATCAGCCCCAGCATTTT CASSLRGDSNQPQHF
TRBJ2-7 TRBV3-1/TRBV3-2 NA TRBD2 TGTGCCAGCAGCCTTACGGGGGGCTCCTACGAGCAGTACTTC CASSLTGGSYEQYF
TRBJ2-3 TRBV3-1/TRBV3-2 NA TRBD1 TGTGCCAGCAGCCAAGGAGGGGGCGCATTGTTGGATACGCAGTATTTT CASSQGGGALLDTQYF
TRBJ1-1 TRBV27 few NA TGTGCCAGCAGTTTGATGCAGAACACTGAAGCTTTCTTT CASSLMQNTEAFF
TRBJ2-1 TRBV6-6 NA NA TGTGCCAGCACCACGAACCGGGGGGCCGGACACAATGAGCAGTTCTTC CASTTNRGAGHNEQFF
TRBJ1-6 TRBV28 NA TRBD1 TGTGCCAGCAGTCCCCCGGGACAGGGGGCGCCTGGCTCCTATAATTCACCCCTCCACTTT CASSPPGQGAPGSYNSPLHF
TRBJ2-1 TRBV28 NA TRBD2 TGTGCCAGCAGTTTATCAGGCGGGGGCTACAATGAGCAGTTCTTC CASSLSGGGYNEQFF
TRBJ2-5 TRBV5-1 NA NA TGCGCCAGCAGCGAGGGGGGGCTGGAGACCCAGTACTTC CASSEGGLETQYF
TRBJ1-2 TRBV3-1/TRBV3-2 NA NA TGTGCCAGCAGCCAAGCAGGGGCGGGCTACACCTTC CASSQAGAGYTF
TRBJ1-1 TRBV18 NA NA TGTGCCAGCTCACCACTGCATGGAAGTGACGCTGAAGCTTTCTTT CASSPLHGSDAEAFF
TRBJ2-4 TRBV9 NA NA TGTGCCAGCAGCTTCCTGGCAGTAGCCAAAAACATTCAGTACTTC CASSFLAVAKNIQYF
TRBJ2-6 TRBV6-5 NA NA TGTGCCAGCGAGGGGACTGGGGCCAACGTCCTGACTTTC CASEGTGANVLTF
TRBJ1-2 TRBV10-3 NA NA TGTGCCATCAGTGAGTCCCCCGGAGGGGCGTCTGGCTACACCTTC CAISESPGGASGYTF
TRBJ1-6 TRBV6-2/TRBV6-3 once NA TGTGCCAGCAGTTACTCGACGATGAGCGGGGGGAGCTCCTATAATTCACCCCTCCACTTT CASSYSTMSGGSSYNSPLHF
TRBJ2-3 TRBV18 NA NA TGTGCCAGCTCACCAATAACAGACACAGATACGCAGTATTTT CASSPITDTDTQYF
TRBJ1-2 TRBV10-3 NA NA TGTGCCATCAAGCCAGGGGATGGCGGCTACACCTTC CAIKPGDGGYTF
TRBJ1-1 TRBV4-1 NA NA TGCGCCAGCAGCCAAGTCCTGAACACTGAAGCTTTCTTT CASSQVLNTEAFF
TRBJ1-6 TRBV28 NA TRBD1 TGTGCCAGCAGTTCCACGACAGGGTCTAATTCACCCCTCCACTTT CASSSTTGSNSPLHF
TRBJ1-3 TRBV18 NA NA TGTGCCAGCTCACCACAGGGCGGGCCTGGAAACACCATATATTTT CASSPQGGPGNTIYF
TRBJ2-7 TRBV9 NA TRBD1 TGTGCCAGCACCCCTGACAGGGATTACGAGCAGTACTTC CASTPDRDYEQYF
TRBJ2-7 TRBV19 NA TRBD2 TGTGCCAGTAGCGGAGGCGGGAGCTCCTACGAGCAGTACTTC CASSGGGSSYEQYF
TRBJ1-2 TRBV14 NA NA TGTGCCAGCAGCCAAGATTTGAGGGATCTATGGGGCTACACCTTC CASSQDLRDLWGYTF
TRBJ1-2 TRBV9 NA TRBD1 TGTGCCAGCAGCGTGCCCCTGACAGGGAGCTATGGCTACACCTTC CASSVPLTGSYGYTF
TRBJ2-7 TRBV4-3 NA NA TGCGCCAGCAGCCAAGACTGGGCCTACGAGCAGTACTTC CASSQDWAYEQYF
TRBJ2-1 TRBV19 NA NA TGTGCCAGTAGTATAGATACCACCCGCGATGAGCAGTTCTTC CASSIDTTRDEQFF
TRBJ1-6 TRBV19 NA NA TGTGCCAGTAGTATAGGGGGCCAGAATAATTCACCCCTCCACTTT CASSIGGQNNSPLHF
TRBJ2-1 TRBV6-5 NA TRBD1 TGTGCCAGCAGCACCGGGACAGGGGGCAATGAGCAGTTCTTC CASSTGTGGNEQFF